What follows are 29 T cell receptor beta chains derived from one specimen sequenced in a study of blood T cell repertoires in COVID-19. This table comes from immunoSEQ multiplex PCR, and its TCRdb copy is limited to in-frame clones, with some not included. This sample has 140,000 or so clones, with approximately 85% found just once. Material: peripheral blood. The source of these receptors is a woman of 80 years or more with acute or convalescent COVID-19.

The chain joins TRBV28 to TRBJ1-6, with D uncertain. The CDR3 covers 12 residues. V was clipped by 7 bases and J by 8 bases, with 9 bases between them. Per the germline V gene, CDR1 is MDHEN and CDR2 is SYDVKM. The CDR3 spells CASNPRDSPLHF. The CDR3 region has the DNA TGTGCCAGCAACCCGCGTGATTCACCCCTCCACTTT.

The rearrangement uses TRBV12-3 or TRBV12-4 and TRBJ2-7; 7 positions match TRBD1. V was clipped by 3 bases and J by 4 bases; unmatched bases: 3. This CDR3 has 13 residues. Here the CDR3 DNA reads TGTGCCAGCAGTTTCGGGACAGCTTACGAGCAGTACTTC. It translates to CASSFGTAYEQYF.

The V and J genes are TRBV5-1 and TRBJ1-4; perhaps TRBD1 as D (5 bases). The CDR3 has 15 residues. Per germline, CDR1 SGHRS and CDR2 YFSETQ. Trimming removed 1 base at V and 3 bases at J, with 10 bases between. CDR3 residues: CASSLMGGANEKLFF. The CDR3 DNA follows: TGCGCCAGCAGCTTGATGGGGGGAGCTAATGAAAAACTGTTTTTT.

The chain links TRBV30 to TRBJ1-6; D is ambiguous. Trimming pared 2 bases from V and 7 bases from J, leaving 6 bases between. Germline assignment: CDR1 GTSNPN and CDR2 SVGIG (reference sequence). This CDR3 has 12 residues. Here the CDR3 reads CAWSQMNSPLHF. In nucleotides, the CDR3 is TGTGCCTGGAGTCAAATGAATTCACCCCTCCACTTT.

The chain employs TRBV5-4 and TRBJ2-7, with 9 bases matching TRBD2. The CDR3 covers 15 residues. Germline V gene sequence: CDR1 SGHNT, CDR2 YYREEE (reference sequence). The V and J ends lost 0 bases and 6 bases, in that order; junction bases with no gene match: 7. Here the CDR3 reads CASSLGAGGRREQYF. The CDR3 coding sequence is TGTGCCAGCAGCTTGGGTGCGGGAGGGCGGCGCGAGCAGTACTTC.

This clone was counted once. The rearrangement uses TRBV12-5 and TRBJ2-1; TRBD2 matches at 7 bases. The CDR3 is made up of 14 amino acids. The J segment lost 6 bases and the V segment lost 1 base, leaving 3 bases of the junction unmatched. Germline V gene lookup returns CDR1 LGHNT and CDR2 FRNRAP. This CDR3 is CASGLGGSPNEQFF. CDR3 in DNA: TGTGCTAGTGGTTTGGGCGGGAGTCCCAATGAGCAGTTCTTC.

In nucleotides, the CDR3 is TGTGCCAGCAGCACCAGCTATACAGGGAGTTTTTTCTCGGACAATCAGCCCCAGCATTTT. Protein sequence: CASSTSYTGSFFSDNQPQHF. The genes are TRBV28 and TRBJ1-5, with a weak D call TRBD1 (6 bases). CDR1 MDHEN and CDR2 SYDVKM come from the germline V gene. V gave up 6 bases and J gave up 3 bases, with 30 bases separating them. The CDR3 is 20 amino acids. Looking up the rest from reference TRBV28 and TRBJ1-5 gives the full variable domain: DVKVTQSSRYLVKRTGEKVFLECVQDMDHENMFWYRQDPGLGLRLIYFSYDVKMKEKGDIPEGYSVSREKKERFSLILESASTNQTSMYLCASSTSYTGSFFSDNQPQHFGDGTRLSIL.

This rearrangement joins TRBV11-2 to TRBJ2-7, with 10 positions matching TRBD2. CDR1 is SGHAT, CDR2 FQNNGV, per germline. V shed 8 bases and J 0 bases; nucleotides not matched to a gene: 10. This CDR3 region has 16 residues. The CDR3 sequence is CASRPLAGKSSYEQYF. CDR3 DNA sequence: TGTGCCAGCCGGCCACTAGCGGGGAAAAGCTCCTACGAGCAGTACTTC.

The rearrangement uses TRBV12-5 and TRBJ2-1; perhaps TRBD1 as D (7 bases). The V gene's germline CDR1 is LGHNT and CDR2 FRNRAP. V lost 0 bases and J 6 bases, leaving 15 bases between the germline ends. The CDR3 extends over 16 amino acids. DNA for the CDR3: TGTGCTAGTGGTTTGGTGGGGGGACAGAAACTCAATGAGCAGTTCTTC. This gives the protein CASGLVGGQKLNEQFF.

The rearrangement links TRBV6-5 to TRBJ2-1; the match to TRBD2 covers 12 bases. Germline V gives CDR1 MNHEY, CDR2 SVGAGI. Trimming removed 1 base from V and 4 bases from J; junction bases left unmatched: 2. There are 16 residues in the CDR3. As DNA, the CDR3 is TGTGCCAGCAGTTACTTCGGACTAGCGGGGTACAATGAGCAGTTCTTC. It yields the protein CASSYFGLAGYNEQFF.

J is TRBJ2-1 and V is TRBV9; tentatively, D is TRBD2 (6 bases). V lost 0 bases and J 10 bases, leaving 20 bases between the germline ends. This CDR3 spans 16 amino acids. Per the germline V gene, CDR1 is SGDLS and CDR2 is YYNGEE. Here the CDR3 DNA reads TGTGCCAGCAGCGTAGAGATGTTTCCTAGGCGGGAAGAGCAGTTCTTC. It yields the protein CASSVEMFPRREEQFF.

The chain employs TRBV30 and TRBJ1-1; no clear D gene. With 2 bases removed from V and 11 bases from J, the gap between germline ends came to 18 bases. The CDR3 consists of 13 residues. Germline CDR1 reads GTSNPN; CDR2 reads SVGIG (reference sequence). The DNA of the CDR3 is TGTGCCTGGAGTAGCGCTATTTCGGGGATGGCTTTCTTT. Translating gives CAWSSAISGMAFF.

The V call is TRBV28, the J call TRBJ2-2; no firm D call. V was clipped by 10 bases and J by 4 bases, with 16 bases between them. This CDR3 comprises 14 residues. Germline V gene data show CDR1 as MDHEN and CDR2 as SYDVKM. The CDR3 DNA is TGTGCCACCCACGGAAATTCGGGCACCGGGGAGCTGTTTTTT. This translates into CATHGNSGTGELFF.

This chain joins TRBV5-1 and TRBJ1-1; no reliable D call. The V end lost 6 bases, the J end lost 0 bases, and 9 bases lay between the germline ends. Per germline, CDR1 SGHRS and CDR2 YFSETQ. The CDR3 totals 13 residues. For the CDR3, the DNA is TGCGCCAGCAAATTTGCGGTGAACACTGAAGCTTTCTTT. Protein sequence: CASKFAVNTEAFF.

This clone was observed a few times. The chain is built from TRBV7-2 and TRBJ1-3; perhaps TRBD1 as D (6 bases). In germline, CDR1 is SGHTA, CDR2 FQGNSA. Trimming removed 5 bases at V and 0 bases at J, with 14 bases between. This CDR3 spans 16 amino acids. The CDR3 coding sequence is TGTGCCAGCAGCACCACCGGGACAAACTCTGGAAACACCATATATTTT. It codes for CASSTTGTNSGNTIYF. Using reference TRBV7-2 and TRBJ1-3 for the parts outside the CDR3, the full variable domain is GAGVSQSPSNKVTEKGKDVELRCDPISGHTALYWYRQSLGQGLEFLIYFQGNSAPDKSGLPSDRFSAERTGGSVSTLTIQRTQQEDSAVYLCASSTTGTNSGNTIYFGEGSWLTVV.

V gene TRBV4-1 combines with J gene TRBJ2-7; 11 bases fit TRBD2. The CDR3 runs to 15 residues. After removal of 6 bases from V and 0 bases from J, the junction contained 4 bases not matched to a gene. CDR1 MGHRA and CDR2 YSYEKL come from the germline V gene. The CDR3 nucleotides read TGCGCCAGCAGTCTTACTAGCGGGGGCTCCTACGAGCAGTACTTC. It specifies CASSLTSGGSYEQYF.

This rearrangement joins TRBV7-9 to TRBJ2-5; no clear D gene. Trimming shortened V by 5 bases and J by 2 bases, and 15 bases separated the two germline ends. Per the germline V gene, CDR1 is SEHNR and CDR2 is FQNEAQ (reference sequence). There are 15 residues in the CDR3. CDR3 coding DNA: TGTGCCAGCAGCCCCCGAAACGCGATACAAGAGACCCAGTACTTC. This gives the protein CASSPRNAIQETQYF.

The rearrangement links TRBV7-3 to TRBJ2-1, with 8 bases lining up with TRBD2. The germline V gene encodes CDR1 SGHTA and CDR2 FQGTGA. Unmatched junction bases numbered 9, after V lost 5 bases and J lost 0 bases. The CDR3 has 17 amino acids. The CDR3 protein is CASSVLAGRYSYNEQFF. CDR3 DNA: TGTGCCAGCAGCGTGTTAGCGGGGCGATACTCCTACAATGAGCAGTTCTTC.

The V gene is TRBV7-2, the J gene TRBJ1-3, with D unresolved. The V end was cut by 0 bases, the J end by 2 bases, with 11 bases between. Germline V lookup: CDR1 SGHTA, CDR2 FQGNSA. The CDR3 sequence is 16 residues long. The CDR3 DNA reads TGTGCCAGCAGCTTAGCCCCTACCGGGGCTGGAAACACCATATATTTT. Protein product: CASSLAPTGAGNTIYF.

This clone was counted between two and nine times. V usage is TRBV4-2 and J usage is TRBJ2-2; 9 bases line up with TRBD2. From germline, CDR1 is LGHNA and CDR2 YNFKEQ. The J segment lost 0 bases and the V segment lost 5 bases, leaving 10 bases of the junction unmatched. The CDR3 totals 18 residues. CDR3 amino acids: CASSAQISGGPNTGELFF. CDR3 DNA: TGTGCCAGCAGCGCGCAGATAAGCGGGGGGCCGAACACCGGGGAGCTGTTTTTT.

The chain is built from TRBV7-9 and TRBJ2-2, with 10 bases aligning to TRBD2. CDR1 is SEHNR and CDR2 is FQNEAQ in the germline V gene (reference sequence). The ends lost 5 bases at V and 4 bases at J; junction bases unmatched: 16. The CDR3 is 19 residues long. As DNA, the CDR3 is TGTGCCAGCAGCCCTAGCGGGAGTGGCCTTGGTGCGATCACCGGGGAGCTGTTTTTT. Translating gives CASSPSGSGLGAITGELFF. The full variable domain, rest sourced from reference TRBV7-9 and TRBJ2-2, is DTGVSQNPRHKITKRGQNVTFRCDPISEHNRLYWYRQTLGQGPEFLTYFQNEAQLEKSRLLSDRFSAERPKGSFSTLEIQRTEQGDSAMYLCASSPSGSGLGAITGELFFGEGSRLTVL.

The V call is TRBV5-5, the J call TRBJ1-4; D gene uncertain. CDR1 and CDR2 (germline): SGHKS, YYEKEE (reference sequence). Trimming removed 2 bases from V and 0 bases from J, with 11 bases in between. The CDR3 spans 16 residues. The CDR3 DNA reads as TGTGCCAGCAGCTTTTTGACACCGACAACTAATGAAAAACTGTTTTTT. Protein product: CASSFLTPTTNEKLFF.

The gene calls are TRBV5-8 and TRBJ2-5, with 10 bases that match TRBD1. This CDR3 has 16 residues. Per the germline V gene, CDR1 is SGHTS and CDR2 is YDEGEE. Germline trimming cut 3 bases from V and 5 bases from J; bases unmatched to any gene: 10. The CDR3 is CASSSGTGVVRETQYF. CDR3 nucleotides: TGTGCCAGCAGCTCCGGGACAGGGGTTGTGCGGGAGACCCAGTACTTC.

The chain uses TRBV15 and TRBJ1-4; possibly TRBD1 for D (6 bases). Germline V gene sequence: CDR1 LNHNV, CDR2 YYDKDF (reference sequence). Trimming took off 0 bases at V and 4 bases at J, with 9 bases between the two ends. This CDR3 region has 15 residues. The CDR3 nucleotides are TGTGCCACCAGCAGAGAGGGGGCCCTTAATGAAAAACTGTTTTTT. Protein product: CATSREGALNEKLFF.

V is TRBV10-3 and J is TRBJ1-1, with no clear D. V was pared by 7 bases and J by 3 bases, with 18 bases between. The germline gives CDR1 ENHRY, CDR2 SYGVKD. The CDR3 consists of 15 residues. The DNA of the CDR3 is TGTGCCATCAACCCTCATGGAGAGGCGGACACTGAAGCTTTCTTT. As protein: CAINPHGEADTEAFF.

The V call is TRBV19, the J call TRBJ2-7; D may be TRBD2 (5 bases). The V gene lost 1 base and the J gene lost 8 bases, with 6 bases spanning the gap. Germline CDR1 LNHDA, CDR2 SQIVND (reference sequence). The CDR3 loop spans 11 amino acids. This chain's CDR3 is CASSIAGKQYF. In DNA, the CDR3 is TGTGCCAGTAGTATAGCCGGGAAGCAGTACTTC.

The V gene is TRBV11-2, the J gene TRBJ1-4, with D perhaps TRBD1 (6 bases). Germline lookup yields CDR1 SGHAT and CDR2 FQNNGV. The CDR3 contains 15 residues. With 5 bases removed from V and 11 bases from J, the gap between germline ends came to 21 bases. The CDR3 reads CASSRIRGAGGKLFF. In DNA, the CDR3 is TGTGCCAGCAGCCGGATTCGGGGGGCTGGGGGCAAACTGTTTTTT.

The chain recombines TRBV7-8 with TRBJ2-5; D perhaps matches TRBD2 (7 bases). Germline CDR1 SGHVS, CDR2 FQNEAQ. The V and J ends lost 2 bases and 5 bases respectively, with 21 bases between them. This CDR3 comprises 17 residues. CDR3 sequence reads: CASSLWVTGGEGETQYF. The CDR3 DNA follows: TGTGCCAGCAGCTTATGGGTGACAGGAGGGGAGGGGGAGACCCAGTACTTC.

V is TRBV30 and J is TRBJ2-7, with a weak D call TRBD1 (5 bases). The ends were cut back, 1 base at V and 2 bases at J, with 15 bases in the middle. The CDR3 consists of 15 residues. Germline CDR1 is GTSNPN and CDR2 is SVGIG (reference sequence). The CDR3 reads CAWSAGAGPTYEQYF. The CDR3 DNA follows: TGTGCCTGGAGTGCTGGGGCAGGGCCAACCTACGAGCAGTACTTC.